These 16 T cell receptor beta chains share one sample of origin, sequenced in a study of blood T cells in healthy people across ages. PCR was performed a second time for about 6 to 12 cycles using a sample-barcoded 5' primer and a J-beta primer mix. TCRdb redid the calling of the 5' RACE reads with MiXCR, one entry per CDR3 protein. The sample has 1.5 million to 2 million distinct CDR3 sequences, approximately 30% seen once; the top ten hold more than 6%. Source material: blood. These receptors were collected from a woman aged 25-40 years in good health.

This chain uses TRBV7-9 with TRBJ1-2, with no clear D. Per germline, CDR1 SEHNR and CDR2 FQNEAQ (reference sequence). There are 15 residues in the CDR3. V was cut by 1 base and J by 0 bases, with 9 bases left in between. The chain's CDR3 is CASSLGSGANYGYTF. The CDR3 nucleotides read TGTGCCAGCAGCTTAGGTTCGGGAGCTAACTATGGCTACACCTTC.

This clonotype was picked up many times. The gene calls are TRBV7-2 and TRBJ2-3, with 11 bases fitting TRBD1. V gave up 4 bases and J gave up 6 bases; unmatched junction bases: 3. The CDR3 consists of 14 residues. Germline V gives CDR1 SGHTA, CDR2 FQGNSA. CDR3 protein: CASSSGQGADTQYF. CDR3 DNA sequence: TGTGCCAGCAGCTCCGGACAGGGGGCTGATACGCAGTATTTT.

This chain links TRBV15 with TRBJ1-5; D not certain. V shed 3 bases and J shed 6 bases, with 9 bases lying between them. From germline, CDR1 is LNHNV and CDR2 YYDKDF (reference sequence). This CDR3 has 13 amino acids. The CDR3 loop is CATSSSRFQPQHF. The CDR3 coding sequence is TGTGCCACCAGCAGCTCCAGGTTTCAGCCCCAGCATTTT.

Remarks on this clonotype: A read error may be the cause here, since a much bigger clone is one base away. This chain links TRBV12-3 or TRBV12-4 with TRBJ2-1, with unresolved D. The CDR3 runs 11 residues. DNA for the CDR3: TGTGCCAGCGGTTTGGTGGGTCCACCGTTCTTC. The encoded protein is CASGLVGPPFF.

The chain employs TRBV20-1 and TRBJ1-5, with D possibly being TRBD1 (6 bases). Trimming took 3 bases from V and 7 from J, leaving 22 bases between them. The V gene's germline CDR1 is DFQATT and CDR2 SNEGSKA (reference sequence). The CDR3 spans 16 residues. The CDR3 DNA follows: TGCAGTGCTAGCCCTCCTCAAGCAGGGGCTTACCAGCCCCAGCATTTT. Its translation: CSASPPQAGAYQPQHF.

There are many counts of this clonotype. V gene TRBV5-1 combines with J gene TRBJ2-1, with D tentatively TRBD2 (5 bases). Trimming removed 4 bases at V and 7 bases at J, with 12 bases between. The CDR3 covers 13 residues. From germline, CDR1 is SGHRS and CDR2 YFSETQ. Written as DNA, the CDR3 is TGCGCCAGCAGCGAGAGGCTAGCAAATGAGCAGTTCTTC. Translated: CASSERLANEQFF.

This chain uses TRBV20-1 with TRBJ2-3; 9 bases line up with TRBD1. The V segment lost 3 bases and the J segment 3 bases; nucleotides outside the gene matches: 4. This CDR3 region has 14 residues. Germline V CDR1 and CDR2: DFQATT, SNEGSKA (reference sequence). This chain's CDR3 is CSARPGQGTDTQYF. CDR3 in DNA: TGCAGTGCTAGGCCGGGACAGGGAACAGATACGCAGTATTTT.

This clonotype was seen repeatedly, ten times or more. CDR3 protein: CASSFNTAISEQFF. CDR3 sequence (DNA): TGTGCCAGCAGCTTTAACACAGCGATCTCCGAGCAGTTCTTC. The gene calls are TRBV7-2 and TRBJ2-1; D gene ambiguous. CDR1 SGHTA and CDR2 FQGNSA come from the germline V gene. Between the trimmed V and J ends, which lost 3 bases and 10 bases, there was a span of 16 bases. This CDR3 has 14 residues.

This clonotype showed up just a few times. The J gene is TRBJ1-5, the V gene TRBV2; the D is unclear. Per germline, CDR1 SNHLY and CDR2 FYNNEI. The CDR3 totals 15 residues. V lost 4 bases and J 3 bases, leaving 13 bases between the germline ends. The CDR3 DNA follows: TGTGCCAGCAGTGGGATGGGCTCTTTCAATCAGCCCCAGCATTTT. Its protein is CASSGMGSFNQPQHF.

Regarding this clonotype: Germline and junction disagree at one end, which may indicate a read error. V gene TRBV7-8 combines with J gene TRBJ1-4; no clear D. The CDR3 loop spans 15 amino acids. The germline V gene has CDR1 SGHVS and CDR2 FQNEAQ. CDR3 residues: CASSLEPRKNEKRFF. DNA of the CDR3: TGTGCCAGCAGCTTAGAGCCCAGGAAGAATGAAAAACGGTTTTTT.

This clonotype was detected ten times or more. This chain links TRBV12-3 or TRBV12-4 with TRBJ1-1; 7 positions agree with TRBD1. V lost 6 bases to trimming and J lost 3 bases; unmatched junction nucleotides: 7. The CDR3 is made up of 14 amino acids. The DNA of the CDR3 is TGTGCCAGCAGCCCGTGGACAGGAGACACTGAAGCTTTCTTT. As protein: CASSPWTGDTEAFF.

This clonotype has ten or more counts. The chain has TRBV2 and TRBJ2-7; D remains unclear. V lost 6 bases, J lost 0 bases, and 6 bases lay in between. Germline CDR1 is SNHLY and CDR2 is FYNNEI. The CDR3 has 12 residues. CDR3 region: CASSVNSYEQYF. The CDR3 bases are TGTGCCAGCAGCGTAAACTCCTACGAGCAGTACTTC.

This clonotype was observed many times. DNA of the CDR3: TGCGCCAGCAGCTTATTCGTTGCGGGGACCAAAAACATTCAGTACTTC. This codes for CASSLFVAGTKNIQYF. This chain joins TRBV5-1 and TRBJ2-4, with a tentative D call TRBD2 (6 bases). V lost 2 bases, J lost 2 bases, and 14 bases lay in between. The germline gives CDR1 SGHRS, CDR2 YFSETQ. There are 16 residues in the CDR3.

J is TRBJ1-1 and V is TRBV12-3 or TRBV12-4, with D uncertain. V dropped 8 bases and J dropped 6 bases, with 19 bases sitting between them. The CDR3 totals 14 residues. The CDR3 here is CASRTRRNSAEAFF. Here the CDR3 DNA reads TGTGCCAGCCGAACTAGGAGGAATTCGGCTGAAGCTTTCTTT.

This chain uses TRBV6-6 with TRBJ1-2; 10 bases line up with TRBD1. V lost 7 bases, J lost 8 bases, and 16 bases stayed unmatched. CDR1 is MNHNY and CDR2 is SVGAGI in the germline V gene (reference sequence). The CDR3 spans 16 residues. The CDR3 region has the DNA TGTGCCAGCAACGTAGCCGGGACAGGGGAGTGGAAGGGCTACACCTTC. It encodes CASNVAGTGEWKGYTF.

About this clonotype itself: One junction end disagrees with the germline gene, perhaps due to a read error. This chain links TRBV6-5 with TRBJ1-2; D remains ambiguous. Germline CDR1 MNHEY, CDR2 SVGAGI. This CDR3 spans 13 amino acids. Here the CDR3 DNA reads TGTGCCAGCGGGCCGGGAGCTAACTATGGCTGCACCTTC. The encoded protein is CASGPGANYGCTF.